The 15 T cell receptor beta chains below all came from one sample that was sequenced in a study of CD8 T cells in Susac syndrome. RNA, at about 0.45 to 1 ug, was reverse transcribed with random hexamers. TCRdb reprocessed the immunoSEQ multiplex PCR reads with MiXCR, giving one entry per CDR3 protein. The data show under 150,000 distinct CDR3 sequences, 94% seen once. Sequencing used CD8+ T cells from PBMCs. Receptor source: a human donor in good health.

The genes are TRBV29-1 and TRBJ2-7, with 8 bases fitting TRBD2. The germline V gene encodes CDR1 SQVTM and CDR2 ANQGSEA. With V trimmed by 4 bases and J by 6 bases, 11 bases remained unmatched. The CDR3 runs 14 residues. CDR3 loop: CSVVSGRPAGEQYF. CDR3 DNA: TGCAGCGTTGTAAGCGGGAGACCTGCGGGCGAGCAGTACTTC.

The chain carries TRBV3-1 and TRBJ2-7; TRBD2 agrees at 9 bases. The CDR3 spans 15 residues. In germline, CDR1 is LGHDT, CDR2 YNNKEL (reference sequence). V shed 4 bases and J 5 bases; nucleotides not matched to a gene: 9. CDR3 nucleotide sequence: TGTGCCAGCAGCCCATTGGGTAGCGGGAGTAACGAGCAGTACTTC. The encoded protein is CASSPLGSGSNEQYF.

The CDR3 loop reads CASSHSPFYEQYF. The CDR3, as DNA: TGCGCCAGCAGCCACTCACCCTTCTACGAGCAGTACTTC. The rearrangement joins TRBV4-3 to TRBJ2-7; D not certain. The CDR3 contains 13 residues. Germline assignment: CDR1 LGHNA and CDR2 YSLEER. The V gene lost 3 bases and the J gene lost 3 bases, with 9 bases spanning the gap.

This chain uses TRBV2 with TRBJ2-5, with 7 nucleotides matching TRBD1. The length of the CDR3 is 16 residues. Looked up from germline, CDR1 is SNHLY and CDR2 is FYNNEI. V trimming: 6 bases; J trimming: 1 base; junction bases outside the gene matches: 11. CDR3 in DNA: TGTGCCAGCAGGATTAGCCGGGACAGCAGCCAAGAGACCCAGTACTTC. Its protein is CASRISRDSSQETQYF.

The V gene is TRBV29-1, the J gene TRBJ2-1; 8 bases are shared with TRBD1. V lost 0 bases, J lost 4 bases, and 5 bases stayed unmatched. Per germline, CDR1 SQVTM and CDR2 ANQGSEA. The CDR3 loop spans 15 amino acids. The DNA of the CDR3 is TGCAGCGTTGAAGAAGGGTGGGACAGGTACAATGAGCAGTTCTTC. It specifies CSVEEGWDRYNEQFF.

The chain recombines TRBV6-5 with TRBJ2-7, with 10 nucleotides matching TRBD2. Trimming removed 8 bases from V and 3 bases from J; junction bases left unmatched: 1. Germline loops: CDR1 MNHEY, CDR2 SVGAGI. This CDR3 region has 12 residues. In DNA form, the CDR3 reads TGTGCCAGCTGGACTAGCGGCTACGAGCAGTACTTC. It translates to CASWTSGYEQYF.

The V gene is TRBV20-1, the J gene TRBJ2-3; a weak D match, TRBD2 (6 bases). With 6 bases removed from V and 5 bases from J, the gap between germline ends came to 9 bases. The CDR3 sequence is 11 residues long. The germline V gene encodes CDR1 DFQATT and CDR2 SNEGSKA (reference sequence). CDR3 residues: CSAREVDTQYF. The CDR3 region has the DNA TGCAGTGCGAGGGAGGTAGATACGCAGTATTTT.

The chain combines TRBV20-1 with TRBJ2-7, with 9 bases aligning to TRBD1. Looked up from germline, CDR1 is DFQATT and CDR2 is SNEGSKA (reference sequence). The ends lost 0 bases at V and 2 bases at J; junction bases unmatched: 5. CDR3 size: 15 residues. DNA of the CDR3: TGCAGTGCTAGAGAAACAGGGGGCGCTCCCTACGAGCAGTACTTC. As protein: CSARETGGAPYEQYF.

The genes are TRBV20-1 and TRBJ2-1; 11 bases line up with TRBD2. The CDR3 has 17 residues. The germline V gene encodes CDR1 DFQATT and CDR2 SNEGSKA (reference sequence). J lost 9 bases, V lost 0 bases, and 13 bases had no gene match. The CDR3 coding sequence is TGCAGTGCTAGAGATAAGGAGACTAGCGGGATACACGGTGAGCAGTTCTTC. It translates to CSARDKETSGIHGEQFF.

The gene calls are TRBV27 and TRBJ2-5; 9 bases fit TRBD2. V dropped 6 bases and J dropped 0; count of bases not matched to a gene: 5. CDR1 is MNHEY and CDR2 is SMNVEV in the germline V gene (reference sequence). The CDR3 runs 15 residues. Here the CDR3 reads CASRGAGGNQETQYF. The CDR3 region has the DNA TGTGCCAGCAGGGGAGCGGGAGGCAACCAAGAGACCCAGTACTTC.

The genes are TRBV27 and TRBJ2-7, with TRBD2 matching over 9 bases. Germline V gene data show CDR1 as MNHEY and CDR2 as SMNVEV (reference sequence). The CDR3 is made up of 14 amino acids. With V trimmed by 3 bases and J by 3 bases, 3 bases remained unmatched. The CDR3 coding sequence is TGTGCCAGCAGTTTCGCGACTAGCGGCTACGAGCAGTACTTC. Protein: CASSFATSGYEQYF.

CDR3 coding DNA: TGCAGCGTTCCAGATACGGGACTAGCGGGAGGGCCCTACGAGCAGTACTTC. It translates to CSVPDTGLAGGPYEQYF. The chain combines TRBV29-1 with TRBJ2-7; 16 positions agree with TRBD2. The CDR3 is 17 amino acids. The germline V gene encodes CDR1 SQVTM and CDR2 ANQGSEA. Losses at the gene ends were 5 bases for V and 2 bases for J; bases not matched to a gene: 9.

This rearrangement joins TRBV24-1 to TRBJ2-1; TRBD2 agrees at 13 bases. V lost 9 bases and J lost 7; bases outside the gene matches: 5. Germline CDR1 KGHDR, CDR2 SFDVKD. The CDR3 spans 14 residues. CDR3 coding DNA: TGTGCCACCCAGGGGACTAGCGGGAAGAATGAGCAGTTCTTC. Translating it yields CATQGTSGKNEQFF.

The chain carries TRBV7-2 and TRBJ2-2, with 9 nucleotides matching TRBD2. The J segment lost 10 bases and the V segment lost 5 bases, leaving 14 bases of the junction unmatched. The germline CDR1 and CDR2 sequences are SGHTA and FQGNSA. CDR3 length: 16 amino acids. CDR3 sequence: CASSLERGAGLVELFF. For the CDR3, the DNA is TGTGCCAGCAGCCTCGAGCGGGGGGCTGGCCTCGTGGAGCTGTTTTTT.

CDR3 in amino acids: CSASRTSGSTDTQYF. Here the CDR3 DNA reads TGCAGCGCTAGTAGGACTAGCGGGAGCACAGATACGCAGTATTTT. The chain recombines TRBV29-1 with TRBJ2-3, with 11 nucleotides matching TRBD2. The CDR3 is 15 amino acids. V dropped 7 bases and J dropped 0; count of bases not matched to a gene: 6. Per the germline V gene, CDR1 is SQVTM and CDR2 is ANQGSEA.